This T cell receptor beta chain emerged from a study of a mutant IDH1 vaccine in newly diagnosed glioma. Across the whole study: Vaccination of patients was performed eight times, in weeks 1, 3, 5, 7, 11, 15, 19 and 23. Every participant had undergone radiotherapy, temozolomide, or both before, and most underwent both. Vaccines were first given 4-6 weeks after radiotherapy alone, or with temozolomide cycles.

Notes on this clone: Its antigen is currently unknown.

V was pared by 7 bases and J by 4 bases, with 7 bases of the junction left unmatched. Germline CDR1 MNHEY, CDR2 SVGAGI. This CDR3 region has 14 residues. Time point given: week 11, during vaccination. Doses of 300 ug of mutant IDH1 20-mer peptide were given with topical imiquimod. The data were produced by immunoSEQ multiplex PCR, yet TCRdb's version contains in-frame clones alone and is incomplete. The table shows 30,000 to 40,000 clones, with roughly 84% occurring only once. The chain links TRBV6-5 to TRBJ1-1; the match to TRBD1 covers 9 bases. This receptor was identified in a man in his forties with glioma. Sequenced material: PBMCs, taken from a glioma patient whose treatment included an IDH1 peptide vaccine. CDR3 amino acids: CASTHRGLGTEAFF. CDR3 nucleotides: TGTGCCAGCACCCACAGGGGGCTGGGCACTGAAGCTTTCTTT.